This T cell receptor beta chain was profiled in a study of blood T cell repertoires in COVID-19. Here immunoSEQ multiplex PCR was the method, and the copy in TCRdb shows in-frame clones only, minus some. The repertoire holds almost 85,000 clones, with around 89% as singletons. Individuals drawn from 24 US areas were about 18 to 95 years old. Participants were placed into cohorts based on the clinical history they reported. CDR3 length: 15 residues. In germline, CDR1 is KGHDR, CDR2 SFDVKD. The V gene lost 4 bases and the J gene lost 4 bases, with 15 bases spanning the gap. Material: PBMCs or T cells enriched from blood (not recorded which). The receptor was derived from a woman aged 45 to 65 with acute COVID-19. The gene calls are TRBV24-1 and TRBJ1-1; D is perhaps TRBD1 (6 bases). In DNA form, the CDR3 reads TGTGCCACCAGTGAAAGATTACAGGGTCCCACTGAAGCTTTCTTT. Residues: CATSERLQGPTEAFF.